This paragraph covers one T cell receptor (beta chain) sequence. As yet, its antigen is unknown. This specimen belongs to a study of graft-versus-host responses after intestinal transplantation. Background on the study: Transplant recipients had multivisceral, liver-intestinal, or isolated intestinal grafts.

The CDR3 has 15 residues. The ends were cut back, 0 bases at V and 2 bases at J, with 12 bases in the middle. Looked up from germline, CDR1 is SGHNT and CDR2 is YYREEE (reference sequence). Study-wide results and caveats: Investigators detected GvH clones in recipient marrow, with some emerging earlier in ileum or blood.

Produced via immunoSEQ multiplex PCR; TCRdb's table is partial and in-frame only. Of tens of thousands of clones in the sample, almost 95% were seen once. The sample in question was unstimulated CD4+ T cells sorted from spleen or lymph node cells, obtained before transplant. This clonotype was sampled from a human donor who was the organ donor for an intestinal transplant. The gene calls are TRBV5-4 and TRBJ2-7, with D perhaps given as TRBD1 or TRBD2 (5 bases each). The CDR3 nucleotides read TGTGCCAGCAGCTTGGGAGGGGACCCCGCCTACGAGCAGTACTTC. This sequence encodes CASSLGGDPAYEQYF.